The 25 T cell receptor beta chains reported below all come from one sample, sequenced in a study of regulatory T cells in long-lasting Graves disease. Building of the TCR beta libraries involved iRepertoire HTBI primers and Arm-PCR of CDR3 regions. In TCRdb, the multiplex PCR reads were re-called with MiXCR into one record per CDR3 protein. This sample has hundreds of thousands of distinct CDR3 sequences, with approximately 15% found just once. Time point specified: newly diagnosed GD, antithyroid drugs for less than 3 months. The TCR library was made from RNA that had been extracted from PBMCs in TRIzol. These data were also filed under a second study, of T cells in Graves' hyperthyroidism and ophthalmopathy.

The source was peripheral blood mononuclear cells (PBMCs), collected at new diagnosis, from a patient treated with antithyroid drugs. All receptors come from a man in his thirties or forties with Graves disease.

V usage is TRBV5-5 and J usage is TRBJ2-1; D gene uncertain. This CDR3 is built from 14 residues. Between the trimmed V and J ends, which lost 0 bases and 4 bases, there was a span of 8 bases. Looked up from germline, CDR1 is SGHKS and CDR2 is YYEKEE (reference sequence). This chain's CDR3 is CASSLVGPYNEQFF. CDR3 coding DNA: TGTGCCAGCAGCTTGGTGGGCCCGTACAATGAGCAGTTCTTC.

In its sample, this clonotype was seen many times. The chain uses TRBV5-1 and TRBJ2-3; D is ambiguous. The CDR3 extends over 14 amino acids. Germline CDR1 is SGHRS and CDR2 is YFSETQ. The ends were cut back, 2 bases at V and 0 bases at J, with 7 bases in the middle. CDR3 in DNA: TGCGCCAGCAGCTTTGATGACAGCACAGATACGCAGTATTTT. Protein sequence: CASSFDDSTDTQYF.

There are many counts of this clonotype. The chain links TRBV11-2 to TRBJ2-3, with a tentative D call TRBD2 (5 bases). The length of the CDR3 is 15 residues. Germline V gives CDR1 SGHAT, CDR2 FQNNGV. V was shortened by 5 bases and J by 2 bases, with 14 bases between the two germline ends. The CDR3 reads CASSPRTVLTDTQYF. The CDR3 coding sequence is TGTGCCAGCAGCCCCCGGACTGTTCTCACAGATACGCAGTATTTT.

This clonotype was seen only a few times. The chain couples TRBV19 to TRBJ2-7; 10 bases match TRBD2. Germline CDR1 LNHDA, CDR2 SQIVND (reference sequence). J gave up 5 bases and V 5 bases, and 3 bases lay outside the gene matches. The CDR3 is 13 residues long. CDR3 in DNA: TGTGCCAGTAGTCCCAGCGGGAGGGACGAGCAGTACTTC. Amino acids: CASSPSGRDEQYF.

The chain has TRBV28 and TRBJ2-1, with 15 bases matching TRBD2. V dropped 4 bases and J dropped 7; count of bases not matched to a gene: 8. Germline CDR1 reads MDHEN; CDR2 reads SYDVKM. The CDR3 covers 17 residues. The CDR3 nucleotides read TGTGCCAGCAGTTCAGGACTAGCGGGAGGGCCGAGGAATGAGCAGTTCTTC. This encodes CASSSGLAGGPRNEQFF.

This clonotype was seen at least ten times. The J gene is TRBJ1-6, the V gene TRBV7-8, with D possibly being TRBD1 (5 bases). The length of the CDR3 is 18 residues. Germline values: CDR1 SGHVS, CDR2 FQNEAQ. Trimming removed 4 bases from V and 5 bases from J, with 21 bases in between. The CDR3 region is CASSSWGDSGTHNSPLHF. CDR3 coding DNA: TGTGCCAGCAGCTCCTGGGGGGATTCCGGGACCCATAATTCACCCCTCCACTTT. The whole variable domain, remainder taken from reference TRBV7-8 and TRBJ1-6, is GAGVSQSPRYKVAKRGQDVALRCDPISGHVSLFWYQQALGQGPEFLTYFQNEAQLDKSGLPSDRFFAERPEGSVSTLKIQRTQQEDSAVYLCASSSWGDSGTHNSPLHFGNGTRLTVT.

In this sample, this clonotype turned up a few times. The chain is built from TRBV20-1 and TRBJ2-3, with TRBD1 as a possible D gene (6 bases). The end of the DNA is better explained by TRBJ1-1, so the J call may be wrong. Germline V CDR1 and CDR2: DFQATT, SNEGSKA (reference sequence). The length of the CDR3 is 13 residues. The CDR3 bases are TGCAGTGCTAGAGAGATGCGGGGGGGCCAAGCTTTCTTT. Translated: CSAREMRGGQAFF.

Ten or more counts support this clonotype. The V and J genes are TRBV27 and TRBJ1-2; 9 positions agree with TRBD1. The J segment lost 6 bases and the V segment lost 5 bases, leaving 13 bases of the junction unmatched. Germline V CDR1 and CDR2: MNHEY, SMNVEV (reference sequence). This CDR3 is built from 16 residues. For the CDR3, the DNA is TGTGCCAGCAGTACACTAACGGACAGGGGCGTAGATGGCTACACCTTC. Translation: CASSTLTDRGVDGYTF.

This clonotype was found many times. This chain uses TRBV7-2 with TRBJ1-1, with 9 positions matching TRBD1. Per the germline V gene, CDR1 is SGHTA and CDR2 is FQGNSA. The CDR3 is 15 amino acids. Germline trimming cut 5 bases from V and 11 bases from J; bases unmatched to any gene: 15. CDR3 nucleotide sequence: TGTGCCAGCAGCCTAATACAGGGGGCTGCCTCGGGCGCTTTCTTT. Protein sequence: CASSLIQGAASGAFF.

This clonotype was counted at least ten times. The chain has TRBV7-9 and TRBJ1-1, with D unclear. Trimming took 3 bases from V and 11 from J, leaving 16 bases between them. CDR1 and CDR2 from the germline V gene are SEHNR and FQNEAQ (reference sequence). This CDR3 is 13 amino acids long. The CDR3 sequence is CASSFSALTGAFF. The CDR3 DNA reads as TGTGCCAGCAGCTTTTCGGCCCTAACGGGGGCTTTCTTT.

Concerning this clonotype itself: A much more abundant neighbour one base away suggests this may be a read error. The genes are TRBV12-3 or TRBV12-4 and TRBJ2-5, with unresolved D. The CDR3 spans 14 residues. The CDR3 loop reads CVSSRSLGEETQYF. The CDR3 DNA follows: TGTGTCAGCAGTCGATCGCTTGGGGAAGAGACCCAGTACTTC.

This clonotype was counted ten times or more. Here the CDR3 DNA reads TGTGCCAGCAGCAAACTCCTCGGGACTAGCGAGACCACAGATACGCAGTATTTT. Encoded protein: CASSKLLGTSETTDTQYF. The chain combines TRBV5-6 with TRBJ2-3; TRBD2 aligns across 10 bases. V was clipped by 4 bases and J by 2 bases; unmatched bases: 13. This CDR3 comprises 18 residues. Per the germline V gene, CDR1 is SGHDT and CDR2 is YYEEEE.

This clonotype was observed a few times. This chain connects TRBV14 to TRBJ2-7, with TRBD1 matching over 10 bases. This CDR3 has 15 residues. Trimming at V came to 2 bases and at J to 0 bases, leaving 1 base not matched to a gene. Germline V gives CDR1 SGHDN, CDR2 FVKESK. The CDR3 region is CASSQRDRGSYEQYF. The CDR3, as DNA: TGTGCCAGCAGCCAACGGGACAGGGGCTCCTACGAGCAGTACTTC.

This clonotype came up many times. The V and J genes are TRBV12-3 or TRBV12-4 and TRBJ1-2; D uncertain. The CDR3 covers 15 residues. Trimming pared 7 bases from V and 4 bases from J, leaving 19 bases between. The CDR3 here is CASKRSEAVLYGYTF. The DNA of the CDR3 is TGTGCCAGCAAGAGGAGTGAGGCCGTTCTCTATGGCTACACCTTC.

In its sample, this clonotype was seen many times. The chain combines TRBV7-9 with TRBJ1-1; D gene uncertain. CDR3 size: 14 residues. Germline CDR1 is SEHNR and CDR2 is FQNEAQ (reference sequence). V was clipped by 1 base and J by 3 bases, with 9 bases between them. This chain's CDR3 is CASSLDADDTEAFF. CDR3 nucleotide sequence: TGTGCCAGCAGCTTAGATGCGGACGACACTGAAGCTTTCTTT.

The sample holds a few counts of this clonotype. The chain carries TRBV28 and TRBJ2-7; a weak D match, TRBD2 (5 bases). The length of the CDR3 is 12 residues. The germline V and J ends were trimmed by 3 bases and 5 bases, with 8 bases remaining between them. Germline CDR1 MDHEN, CDR2 SYDVKM. The CDR3 is CASSFSSHEQYF. CDR3 DNA sequence: TGTGCCAGCAGTTTTTCTAGCCACGAGCAGTACTTC.

CDR3 sequence: CASNRDPYTEAFF. The CDR3 DNA follows: TGTGCCAGCAACAGGGATCCGTACACTGAAGCTTTCTTT. J is TRBJ1-1 and V is TRBV27, with D maybe TRBD1 (6 bases). V gave up 7 bases and J gave up 3 bases, with 12 bases separating them. The germline CDR1 and CDR2 sequences are MNHEY and SMNVEV (reference sequence). The length of the CDR3 is 13 residues.

This clonotype was counted many times. The gene calls are TRBV27 and TRBJ2-1, with 7 bases aligning to TRBD2. This CDR3 region has 18 residues. V was pared by 8 bases and J by 0 bases, with 16 bases of the junction left unmatched. Germline V lookup: CDR1 MNHEY, CDR2 SMNVEV (reference sequence). The CDR3 nucleotides read TGTGCCAGCTCCTCACCCCGACTAGCTCGGAGCTCCTACAATGAGCAGTTCTTC. It codes for CASSSPRLARSSYNEQFF.

This clonotype was recorded at least ten times. The chain recombines TRBV7-2 with TRBJ2-7; D is unclear. Germline loops: CDR1 SGHTA, CDR2 FQGNSA. Trimming cost V 3 bases and J 3 bases, with 6 bases left between them. This CDR3 contains 12 residues. The CDR3 DNA reads as TGTGCCAGCAGCTTTGCAGTCTACGAGCAGTACTTC. Translated: CASSFAVYEQYF.

Note on this clonotype: Only one base separates this from a far larger clonotype, so it likely reflects a read error. In this CDR3 the conserved last residue, phenylalanine or tryptophan, is missing, so a read error is likely. No DNA is shown, since the ends of the CDR3 on it are uncertain; the CDR3 is the one TCRdb lists. The J gene is TRBJ2-3, the V gene TRBV12-3 or TRBV12-4; TRBD2, the table's D call, was not compared with the DNA. The CDR3 length equals 18 residues, ends included. The CDR3 reads CASSFSVPRLAGRETQYL.

A few counts support this clonotype. The chain has TRBV5-5 and TRBJ1-4, with TRBD1 as a possible D gene (5 bases). Per the germline V gene, CDR1 is SGHKS and CDR2 is YYEKEE (reference sequence). Trimming pared 4 bases from V and 0 bases from J, leaving 16 bases between. CDR3 length: 17 residues. The CDR3 reads CASSRKGTAATNEKLFF. In DNA form, the CDR3 reads TGTGCCAGCAGCCGTAAGGGGACGGCTGCAACTAATGAAAAACTGTTTTTT.

As for this clonotype: Mismatch with germline at one junction end may stem from a read error. This chain connects TRBV11-1 to TRBJ2-6; TRBD1 agrees at 7 bases. This CDR3 spans 15 amino acids. Germline loops: CDR1 SGHAT, CDR2 FQDESV (reference sequence). CDR3: CASSFGTAGANVPTF. The CDR3 nucleotides are TGTGCCAGCAGCTTCGGGACAGCCGGGGCCAACGTCCCGACTTTC.

This clonotype was counted at least ten times. The V call is TRBV30, the J call TRBJ1-3; D is ambiguous. The CDR3 extends over 16 amino acids. The germline V and J ends were trimmed by 5 bases and 4 bases, with 21 bases remaining between them. CDR1 is GTSNPN and CDR2 is SVGIG in the germline V gene (reference sequence). For the CDR3, the DNA is TGTGCCTGGCACCCTACGAGCGGACTTTTGGGAAACACCATATATTTT. The encoded protein is CAWHPTSGLLGNTIYF.

This clonotype was counted many times. V usage is TRBV27 and J usage is TRBJ2-5; the D is unclear. CDR3 length: 14 residues. V was shortened by 8 bases and J by 7 bases, with 20 bases between the two germline ends. CDR1 and CDR2 (germline): MNHEY, SMNVEV (reference sequence). The CDR3 here is CASRSQPTEGTQYF. CDR3 sequence (DNA): TGTGCCAGCCGTTCTCAGCCGACCGAAGGGACCCAGTACTTC.

A word on this clonotype: A much larger clone sits a single nucleotide away, making a read error possible. This chain uses TRBV12-3 or TRBV12-4 with TRBJ1-1; D not resolved. V was cut by 10 bases and J by 4 bases, with 13 bases left in between. This CDR3 is built from 12 residues. The CDR3 here is CATNTPSTEAFF. CDR3 sequence (DNA): TGTGCCACCAACACACCGAGCACTGAAGCTTTCTTT.